The entry that follows covers one T cell receptor beta chain sequence. Its target is not known. These data belong to a study of blood T cells in healthy people across ages. The authors ran a second PCR of roughly 6 to 12 cycles using a sample-barcoded 5' primer and a J-beta primer mix. Each of the cDNA molecules was tagged by a template-switch adaptor with 12 random nucleotides. TCRdb processed the 5' RACE reads anew with MiXCR; each CDR3 protein has one entry. Altogether about 1.4 million distinct CDR3 sequences are present, roughly 64% being singletons, with the ten largest covering about 6.3%. Regarding the study as a whole: Researchers said unsorted PBMCs prevented a conclusive naive versus antigen-experienced comparison.

Germline V gene lookup returns CDR1 DFQATT and CDR2 SNEGSKA (reference sequence). The CDR3 totals 14 residues. The rearrangement links TRBV20-1 to TRBJ2-7; the D is unclear. The end of the DNA aligns better with TRBJ2-5, so the J call may be wrong. Material for sequencing was blood. This TCR derives from a young man in good health. The CDR3 DNA reads as TGCAGTGCTTGGGAACCATCGGGTGAAGAGACCCAGTACTTC. Amino acids: CSAWEPSGEETQYF.